This TCR beta chain originates from a study of blood T cell repertoires in COVID-19. Study in general: The analysed material was cDNA or gDNA that came from T cells, B-cell-depleted T cells, or PBMCs.

Original methodology: Nucleated cell number was recorded as an estimate derived from reference gene primer amplification. Clones were sequenced by immunoSEQ multiplex PCR, and TCRdb holds only the in-frame ones, with some missing. The D gene and trimming were derived from the DNA, and the V and J assignments and clone size from that table. The sample lists tens of thousands of clones, around 90% occurring once. The CDR3 totals 15 residues. V lost 6 bases, J lost 13 bases, and 22 bases lay in between. CDR1 is SGHAT, CDR2 FQNNGV, per germline. This clone was recorded once. This sequence originates from a human donor with acute or convalescent COVID-19. The donor label of this sample is uncertain. The rearrangement uses TRBV11-2 and TRBJ1-6; unclear D gene. Sequenced sample: peripheral blood. The CDR3 loop is CASRGSGRQSSPLHF. The DNA for the CDR3 is TGTGCCAGCAGGGGTAGTGGACGCCAGTCTAGCCCCCTCCACTTT.